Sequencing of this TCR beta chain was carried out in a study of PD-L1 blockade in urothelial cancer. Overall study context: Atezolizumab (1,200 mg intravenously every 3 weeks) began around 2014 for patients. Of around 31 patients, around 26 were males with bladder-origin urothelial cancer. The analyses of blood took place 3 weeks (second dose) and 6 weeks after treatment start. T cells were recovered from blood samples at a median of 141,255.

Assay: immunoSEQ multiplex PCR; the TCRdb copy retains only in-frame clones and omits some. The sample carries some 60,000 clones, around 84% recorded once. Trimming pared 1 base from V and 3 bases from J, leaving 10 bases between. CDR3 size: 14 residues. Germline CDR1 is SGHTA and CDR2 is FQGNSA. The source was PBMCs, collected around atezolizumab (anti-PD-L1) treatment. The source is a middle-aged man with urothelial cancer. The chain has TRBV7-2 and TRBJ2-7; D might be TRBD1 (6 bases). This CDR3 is CASSLVAGDYEQYF. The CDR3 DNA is TGTGCCAGCAGCTTAGTGGCAGGGGACTACGAGCAGTACTTC. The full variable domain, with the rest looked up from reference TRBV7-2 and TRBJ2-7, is GAGVSQSPSNKVTEKGKDVELRCDPISGHTALYWYRQSLGQGLEFLIYFQGNSAPDKSGLPSDRFSAERTGGSVSTLTIQRTQQEDSAVYLCASSLVAGDYEQYFGPGTRLTVT.